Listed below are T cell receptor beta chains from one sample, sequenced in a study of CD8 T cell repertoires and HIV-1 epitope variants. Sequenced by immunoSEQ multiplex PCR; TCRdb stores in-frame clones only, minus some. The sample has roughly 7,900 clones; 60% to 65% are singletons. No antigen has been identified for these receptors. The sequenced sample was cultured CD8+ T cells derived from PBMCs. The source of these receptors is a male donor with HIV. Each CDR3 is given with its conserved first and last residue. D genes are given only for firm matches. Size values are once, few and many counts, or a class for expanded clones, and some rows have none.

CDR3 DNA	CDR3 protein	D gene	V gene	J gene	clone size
TGTGCCAGCAGCTTAGATCTTACCGGGGATAATGAAAAACTGTTTTTT	CASSLDLTGDNEKLFF	NA	TRBV11-2	TRBJ1-4	few
TGTGCCAGCAGCTTAACTCCCGGGCCATACAATGAGCAGTTCTTC	CASSLTPGPYNEQFF	NA	TRBV7-3	TRBJ2-1	NA
TGTGCCAGCAGTTCCGCCCCAGGGATTAGCAATCAGCCCCAGCATTTT	CASSSAPGISNQPQHF	NA	TRBV28	TRBJ1-5	NA
TGTGCCAGCAGTCGGCGGGTTAACACTGAAGCTTTCTTT	CASSRRVNTEAFF	NA	TRBV5-4	TRBJ1-1	NA
TGTGCCAGCAGTTCCGCGGGAGGGAGCACAGATACGCAGTATTTT	CASSSAGGSTDTQYF	TRBD2	TRBV6-4	TRBJ2-3	NA
TGTGCCAGCAGCGGAGCGGGGGTTGTAAATGAGCAGTTCTTC	CASSGAGVVNEQFF	TRBD2	TRBV5-8	TRBJ2-1	NA
TGTGCCAGCACCGAAGGACTAGCGGGTACCTACGAGCAGTACTTC	CASTEGLAGTYEQYF	TRBD2	TRBV28	TRBJ2-7	NA
TGTGCCATCAGGGGGGCGCCGGACACTGAAGCTTTCTTT	CAIRGAPDTEAFF	NA	TRBV10-3	TRBJ1-1	NA
TGTGCCAGCAGCCCGGACAGGGAGTACTACGAGCAGTACTTC	CASSPDREYYEQYF	TRBD1	TRBV11-2	TRBJ2-7	NA
TGTGCCAGCAGTCTTTCAGTCTCTGGAAACACCATATATTTT	CASSLSVSGNTIYF	NA	TRBV28	TRBJ1-3	NA
TGTGCCAGCAGCTTGACAGGCACAGATACGCAGTATTTT	CASSLTGTDTQYF	NA	TRBV5-6	TRBJ2-3	few
TGCGCCAGCAGCTTGGTAGGGCTAGAAGCTTTCTTT	CASSLVGLEAFF	NA	TRBV5-1	TRBJ1-1	few
TGTGCCATCAGTGTGGGAGGACAGGGGGGCGAGCAGTACTTC	CAISVGGQGGEQYF	TRBD1	TRBV10-3	TRBJ2-7	few
TGTGCCAGCCGACAGGGGGACACTGAAGCTTTCTTT	CASRQGDTEAFF	TRBD1	TRBV7-9	TRBJ1-1	NA
TGTGCCTGGAGTGCGGTCCGGGAGACCCAGTACTTC	CAWSAVRETQYF	NA	TRBV30	TRBJ2-5	few
TGTGCCAGCAGTCTACAGGGGGGTGAGCAGTTCTTC	CASSLQGGEQFF	TRBD1	TRBV28	TRBJ2-1	few
TGTGCCAGCAGTCCAACAGGGGACCTCTACGAGCAGTACTTC	CASSPTGDLYEQYF	TRBD1	TRBV28	TRBJ2-7	NA
TGCGCCAGCAGTGACCGGGGGCATGAGCAGTTCTTC	CASSDRGHEQFF	NA	TRBV10-1	TRBJ2-1	NA
TGTGCCATCAGTGAGTCAGGACTAGCGAGCTCCTACAATGAGCAGTTCTTC	CAISESGLASSYNEQFF	TRBD2	TRBV10-3	TRBJ2-1	NA
TGTGCCAGCAGTATTGGAGATACGCAGTATTTT	CASSIGDTQYF	NA	TRBV27	TRBJ2-3	NA
TGTGCCAGCAGCTTAGATTGGCAGGGAAGGACTGAAGCTTTCTTT	CASSLDWQGRTEAFF	NA	TRBV11-2	TRBJ1-1	medium-sized
TGTGCCAGCAGCTCGGACAGCACCGGGGAGCTGTTTTTT	CASSSDSTGELFF	NA	TRBV6-1	TRBJ2-2	NA
TGTGCCAGCAGCCCGTGGTCAGGGAACAATCAGCCCCAGCATTTT	CASSPWSGNNQPQHF	NA	TRBV27	TRBJ1-5	once
TGTGCCAGCAGCTATATTGACTCAGGCTACGAGCAGTACTTC	CASSYIDSGYEQYF	NA	TRBV5-6	TRBJ2-7	few
TGTGCCAGCTCACAGGCGTGGGGAGGCAATCAGCCCCAGCATTTT	CASSQAWGGNQPQHF	NA	TRBV18	TRBJ1-5	NA
TGTGCCAGCAGACGTGGAGGATCATGGTTTGAAAAACTGTTTTTT	CASRRGGSWFEKLFF	NA	TRBV27	TRBJ1-4	NA
TGTGCCAGCAGTTTCGGCAGGGCTAACACTGAAGCTTTCTTT	CASSFGRANTEAFF	NA	TRBV27	TRBJ1-1	NA
TGTGCCAGCAGCTCGACAGGGGGGGAACAGCCCCAGCATTTT	CASSSTGGEQPQHF	TRBD1	TRBV28	TRBJ1-5	NA
TGCGCCAGCAGCTCCGACAGCTCCTACGAGCAGTACTTC	CASSSDSSYEQYF	NA	TRBV5-1	TRBJ2-7	NA
TGTGCCAGCAGCTCCCAGGTACTGGGAGAGACCCAGTACTTC	CASSSQVLGETQYF	NA	TRBV7-9	TRBJ2-5	once
TGTGCCATCAAAGATGGGGCCAGCTCCTACGAGCAGTACTTC	CAIKDGASSYEQYF	NA	TRBV10-3	TRBJ2-7	medium-sized
TGTGCCAGCAGCTCCCGTACTAGCGGGAGTATTTACGAGCAGTACTTC	CASSSRTSGSIYEQYF	TRBD2	TRBV7-2	TRBJ2-7	NA
TGTGCCAGCAGCTTCGGTGGCCAACAGCCCTACGAGCAGTACTTC	CASSFGGQQPYEQYF	NA	TRBV7-9	TRBJ2-7	NA
TGTGCCAGTAGTAGGGGGACGGGAAGCTCTGGAAACACCATATATTTT	CASSRGTGSSGNTIYF	NA	TRBV19	TRBJ1-3	few
TGTGCCAGCAGCTCCCCCCAGGGTACCGAGCAGTACTTC	CASSSPQGTEQYF	NA	TRBV7-9	TRBJ2-7	few
TGTGCCAGTAGCAAAGAGGGGGCTTGGGAGCAGTACTTC	CASSKEGAWEQYF	TRBD1	TRBV19	TRBJ2-7	NA
TGCAGTGTTGAAGTACGAACAGGGGATGGGTATGGCTACACCTTC	CSVEVRTGDGYGYTF	TRBD1	TRBV29-1	TRBJ1-2	once
TGTGCCAGCAGTTACGACAGCCCCTACGAGCAGTACTTC	CASSYDSPYEQYF	NA	TRBV6-5	TRBJ2-7	NA